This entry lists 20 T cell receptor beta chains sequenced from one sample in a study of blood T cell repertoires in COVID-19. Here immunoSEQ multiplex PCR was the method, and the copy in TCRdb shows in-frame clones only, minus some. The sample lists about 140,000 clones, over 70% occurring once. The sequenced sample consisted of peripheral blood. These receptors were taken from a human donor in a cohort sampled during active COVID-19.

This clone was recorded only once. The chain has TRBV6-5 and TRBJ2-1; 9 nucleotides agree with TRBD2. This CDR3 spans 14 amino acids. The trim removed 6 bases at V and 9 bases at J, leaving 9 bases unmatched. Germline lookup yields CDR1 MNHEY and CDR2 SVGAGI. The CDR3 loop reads CASRRGLAGSEQFF. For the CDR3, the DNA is TGTGCCAGCAGACGGGGACTAGCTGGGAGTGAGCAGTTCTTC.

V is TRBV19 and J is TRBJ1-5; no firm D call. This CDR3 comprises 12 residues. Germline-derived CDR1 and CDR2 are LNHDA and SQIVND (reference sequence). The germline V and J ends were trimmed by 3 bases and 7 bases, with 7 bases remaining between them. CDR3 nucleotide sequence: TGTGCCAGTAGTATCCAAAGCCAGCCCCAGCATTTT. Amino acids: CASSIQSQPQHF.

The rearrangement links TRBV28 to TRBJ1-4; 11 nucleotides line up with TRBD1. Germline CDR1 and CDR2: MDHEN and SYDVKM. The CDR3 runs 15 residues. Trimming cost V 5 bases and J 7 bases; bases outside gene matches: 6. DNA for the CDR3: TGTGCCAGCAGTCCAACCGGGACAGGGGGTGAAAAACTGTTTTTT. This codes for CASSPTGTGGEKLFF.

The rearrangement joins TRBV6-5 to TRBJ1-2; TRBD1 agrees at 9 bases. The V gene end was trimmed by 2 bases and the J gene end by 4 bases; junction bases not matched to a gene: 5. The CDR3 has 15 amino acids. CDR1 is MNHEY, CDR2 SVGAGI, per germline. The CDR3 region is CASSYRRDRAYGYTF. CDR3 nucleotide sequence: TGTGCCAGCAGTTACCGCCGGGACAGGGCCTATGGCTACACCTTC.

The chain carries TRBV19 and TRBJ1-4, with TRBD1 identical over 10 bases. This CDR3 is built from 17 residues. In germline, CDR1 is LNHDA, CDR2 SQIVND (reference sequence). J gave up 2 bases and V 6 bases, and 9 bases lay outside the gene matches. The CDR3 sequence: CASSFRDRGPTNEKLFF. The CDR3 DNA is TGTGCCAGTAGCTTCCGGGACAGGGGACCGACTAATGAAAAACTGTTTTTT. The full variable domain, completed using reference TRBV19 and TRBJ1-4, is DGGITQSPKYLFRKEGQNVTLSCEQNLNHDAMYWYRQDPGQGLRLIYYSQIVNDFQKGDIAEGYSVSREKKESFPLTVTSAQKNPTAFYLCASSFRDRGPTNEKLFFGSGTQLSVL.

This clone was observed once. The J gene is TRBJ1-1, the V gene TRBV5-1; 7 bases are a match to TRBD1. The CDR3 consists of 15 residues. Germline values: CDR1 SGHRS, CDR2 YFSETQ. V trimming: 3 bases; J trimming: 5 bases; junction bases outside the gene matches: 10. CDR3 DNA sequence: TGCGCCAGCAGCTATGGGACAGCGCCTGAGACTGAAGCTTTCTTT. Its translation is CASSYGTAPETEAFF.

The CDR3 nucleotides read TGTGCCAGCAGTTTTCTTTTGGCGGGAGGGCCCAGTGGGTCCTACGAGCAGTACGTC. Translated: CASSFLLAGGPSGSYEQYV. This chain joins TRBV28 and TRBJ2-7, with 9 bases identical to TRBD2. Germline V CDR1 and CDR2: MDHEN, SYDVKM. The CDR3 is 19 amino acids. The V gene end was trimmed by 3 bases and the J gene end by 1 base; junction bases not matched to a gene: 16.

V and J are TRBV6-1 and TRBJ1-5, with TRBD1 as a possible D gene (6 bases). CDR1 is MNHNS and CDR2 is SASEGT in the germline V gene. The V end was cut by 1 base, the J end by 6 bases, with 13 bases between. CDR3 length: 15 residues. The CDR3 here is CASSEVTGGGQPQHF. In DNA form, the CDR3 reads TGTGCCAGCAGTGAAGTAACTGGGGGCGGTCAGCCCCAGCATTTT.

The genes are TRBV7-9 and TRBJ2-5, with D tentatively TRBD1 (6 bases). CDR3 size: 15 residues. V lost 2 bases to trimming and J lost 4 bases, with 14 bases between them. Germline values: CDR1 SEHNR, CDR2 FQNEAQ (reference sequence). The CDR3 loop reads CASSLKLRQVETQYF. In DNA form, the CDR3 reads TGTGCCAGCAGCTTAAAACTTCGACAGGTAGAGACCCAGTACTTC.

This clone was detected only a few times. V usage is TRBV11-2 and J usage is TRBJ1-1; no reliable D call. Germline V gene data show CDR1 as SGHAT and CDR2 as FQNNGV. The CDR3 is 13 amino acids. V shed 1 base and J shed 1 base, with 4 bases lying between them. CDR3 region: CASSLGQNTEAFF. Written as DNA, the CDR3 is TGTGCCAGCAGCTTAGGGCAGAACACTGAAGCTTTCTTT.

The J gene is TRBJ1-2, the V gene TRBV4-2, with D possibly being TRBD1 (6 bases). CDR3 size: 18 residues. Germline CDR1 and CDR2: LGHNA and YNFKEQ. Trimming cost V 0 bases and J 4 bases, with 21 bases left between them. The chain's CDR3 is CASSQDWTDPTTLYGYTF. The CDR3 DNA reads TGTGCCAGCAGCCAAGATTGGACAGACCCGACTACCCTCTATGGCTACACCTTC.

As DNA, the CDR3 is TGTGCCGGCCGGCCAGCGCCGAACACCGGGGAGCTGTTTTTT. Translation: CAGRPAPNTGELFF. This chain links TRBV6-5 with TRBJ2-2; D unresolved. Germline assignment: CDR1 MNHEY and CDR2 SVGAGI. The germline V and J ends were trimmed by 11 bases and 0 bases, with 13 bases remaining between them. The CDR3 covers 14 residues.

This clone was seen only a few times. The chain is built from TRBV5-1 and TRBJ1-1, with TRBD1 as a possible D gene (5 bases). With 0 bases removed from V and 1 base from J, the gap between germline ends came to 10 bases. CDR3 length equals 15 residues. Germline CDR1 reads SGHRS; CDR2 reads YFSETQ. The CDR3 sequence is CASSLEGRANTEAFF. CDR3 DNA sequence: TGCGCCAGCAGCTTGGAAGGCAGGGCGAACACTGAAGCTTTCTTT. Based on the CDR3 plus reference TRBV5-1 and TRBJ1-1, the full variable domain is KAGVTQTPRYLIKTRGQQVTLSCSPISGHRSVSWYQQTPGQGLQFLFEYFSETQRNKGNFPGRFSGRQFSNSRSEMNVSTLELGDSALYLCASSLEGRANTEAFFGQGTRLTVV.

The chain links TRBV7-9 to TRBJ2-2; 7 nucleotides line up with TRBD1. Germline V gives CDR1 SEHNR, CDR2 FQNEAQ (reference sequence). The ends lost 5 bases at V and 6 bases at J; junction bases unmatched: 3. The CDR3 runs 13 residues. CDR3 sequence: CASSQQGSGELFF. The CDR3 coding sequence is TGTGCCAGCAGCCAACAGGGGTCCGGGGAGCTGTTTTTT.

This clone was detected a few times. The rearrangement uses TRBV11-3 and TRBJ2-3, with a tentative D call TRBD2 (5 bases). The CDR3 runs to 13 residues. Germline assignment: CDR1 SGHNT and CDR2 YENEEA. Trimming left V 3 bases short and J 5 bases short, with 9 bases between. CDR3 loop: CASSLIAIDTQYF. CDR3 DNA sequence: TGTGCCAGCAGCTTGATAGCGATAGATACGCAGTATTTT.

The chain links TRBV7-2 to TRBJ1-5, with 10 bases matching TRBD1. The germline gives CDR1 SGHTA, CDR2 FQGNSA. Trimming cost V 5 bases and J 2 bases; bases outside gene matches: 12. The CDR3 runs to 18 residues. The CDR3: CASSVSTGQGMGNQPQHF. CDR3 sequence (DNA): TGTGCCAGCAGCGTCAGCACGGGACAGGGGATGGGCAATCAGCCCCAGCATTTT.

The CDR3 is CASSSTGNKGNIQYF. The CDR3 coding sequence is TGTGCCAGCAGTTCGACAGGGAATAAGGGAAACATTCAGTACTTC. This chain joins TRBV28 and TRBJ2-4, with 7 bases fitting TRBD1. The CDR3 extends over 15 amino acids. The V and J ends lost 4 bases and 6 bases, in that order; junction bases with no gene match: 9. Germline CDR1 and CDR2: MDHEN and SYDVKM.

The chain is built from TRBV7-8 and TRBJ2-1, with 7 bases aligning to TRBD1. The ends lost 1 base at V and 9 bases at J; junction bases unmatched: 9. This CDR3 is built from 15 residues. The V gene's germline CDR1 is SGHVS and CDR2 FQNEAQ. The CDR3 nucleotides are TGTGCCAGCAGCTTAGGGGGGACAGTATTCGGTGAGCAGTTCTTC. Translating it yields CASSLGGTVFGEQFF.

CDR3 amino acids: CASSLSRGEKLFF. The CDR3 nucleotides are TGTGCCAGCAGTTTATCCAGGGGTGAAAAACTGTTTTTT. The rearrangement uses TRBV27 and TRBJ1-4; weak D call: TRBD1 (6 bases). Between the trimmed V and J ends, which lost 0 bases and 7 bases, there was a span of 6 bases. Germline lookup yields CDR1 MNHEY and CDR2 SMNVEV (reference sequence). The CDR3 runs to 13 residues.

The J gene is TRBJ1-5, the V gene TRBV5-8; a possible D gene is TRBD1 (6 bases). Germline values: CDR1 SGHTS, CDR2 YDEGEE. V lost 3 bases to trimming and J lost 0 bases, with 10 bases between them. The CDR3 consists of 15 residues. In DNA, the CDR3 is TGTGCCAGCAGCTCAGGGGTGAATAGCAATCAGCCCCAGCATTTT. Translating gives CASSSGVNSNQPQHF.